This TCR beta chain was sequenced in a study of cytomegalovirus exposure and HLA in healthy donors. Study information: Both the approximately 120 validation repertoires and the 666 first-cohort repertoires used the same platform, as reported by a later analysis.

Findings of the study overall: Cytomegalovirus status was reportedly diagnosed by the classifier with high sensitivity and specificity. Three of the chains that were CMV-associated were confirmed in vitro to be specific for CMV antigens. It was found in a later analysis that first-cohort TCR clusters tended to co-occur in the approximately 120 validation repertoires.

Clones were sequenced by immunoSEQ multiplex PCR, and TCRdb holds only the in-frame ones, with some missing. The sample has about 400,000 clones, 86% seen once; the top ten hold 0.83%. This CDR3 has 17 amino acids. From germline, CDR1 is SGHDN and CDR2 FVKESK. V dropped 5 bases and J dropped 0 bases, with 17 bases sitting between them. Of note for this clone: Antigen specificity is unknown.

This TCR was sampled from a young woman in good health and CMV-seronegative. The V and J genes are TRBV14 and TRBJ2-1, with a weak D call TRBD1 (5 bases). The material sequenced was PBMCs. This CDR3 is CASSSRLGQSSYNEQFF. The CDR3 region has the DNA TGTGCCAGCAGCTCCCGTTTGGGGCAGAGCTCCTACAATGAGCAGTTCTTC.